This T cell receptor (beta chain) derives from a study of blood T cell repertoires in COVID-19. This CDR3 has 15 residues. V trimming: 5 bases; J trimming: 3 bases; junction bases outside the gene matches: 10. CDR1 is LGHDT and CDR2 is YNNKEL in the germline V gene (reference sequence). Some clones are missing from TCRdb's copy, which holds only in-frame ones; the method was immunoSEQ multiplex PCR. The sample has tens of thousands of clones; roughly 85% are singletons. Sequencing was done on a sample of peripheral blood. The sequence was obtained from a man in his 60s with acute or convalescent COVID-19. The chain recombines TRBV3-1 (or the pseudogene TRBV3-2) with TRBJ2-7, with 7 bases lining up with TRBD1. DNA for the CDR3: TGTGCCAGCAGCGCCCACCGGGACAGAGACTACGAGCAGTACTTC. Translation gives CASSAHRDRDYEQYF.